This entry lists 16 T cell receptor beta chains sequenced from one sample in a study of blood T cell repertoires in COVID-19. Using immunoSEQ multiplex PCR, the repertoire was profiled, and TCRdb retains in-frame clones only, with some absent. Among approximately 250,000 clones, roughly 88% were seen once, and the ten largest hold roughly 1.4%. The sample consisted of peripheral blood. All receptors derive from a woman aged 40 to 50 who had recovered from COVID-19.

A word on this clone: One end of the junction fails to match germline, which may point to a read error. The chain couples TRBV29-1 to TRBJ1-2; 8 nucleotides match TRBD1. CDR3 length: 14 residues. Germline V gene sequence: CDR1 SQVTM, CDR2 ANQGSEA. CDR3 DNA: TGCAGCGCTGAATATGGGACAGGAGGTGATGGCTACACCTTC. The encoded protein is CSAEYGTGGDGYTF.

The chain uses TRBV7-8 and TRBJ1-2; D possibly corresponds to TRBD1 (6 bases). The V gene lost 1 base and the J gene lost 6 bases, with 15 bases spanning the gap. Per the germline V gene, CDR1 is SGHVS and CDR2 is FQNEAQ. This CDR3 contains 15 residues. The CDR3 reads CASSLVWGQQDGYTF. The CDR3 DNA sequence: TGTGCCAGCAGCTTAGTCTGGGGGCAGCAGGATGGCTACACCTTC. Using reference TRBV7-8 and TRBJ1-2 for the parts outside the CDR3, the full variable domain is GAGVSQSPRYKVAKRGQDVALRCDPISGHVSLFWYQQALGQGPEFLTYFQNEAQLDKSGLPSDRFFAERPEGSVSTLKIQRTQQEDSAVYLCASSLVWGQQDGYTFGSGTRLTVV.

Here the CDR3 DNA reads TGTGCCAGCAGCGACATAGCGGGGGCCGCCTACGAGCAGTACTTC. As protein: CASSDIAGAAYEQYF. The chain carries TRBV11-3 and TRBJ2-7, with 9 nucleotides matching TRBD2. The V and J ends lost 5 bases and 2 bases, in that order; junction bases with no gene match: 7. The CDR3 covers 15 residues. Germline CDR1 reads SGHNT; CDR2 reads YENEEA.

V is TRBV2 and J is TRBJ1-1; TRBD1 aligns across 9 bases. Per germline, CDR1 SNHLY and CDR2 FYNNEI. The ends lost 8 bases at V and 5 bases at J; junction bases unmatched: 6. The CDR3 extends over 13 amino acids. The CDR3 DNA is TGTGCCAGCCTACAGGGGGCACTGACTGAAGCTTTCTTT. Its protein is CASLQGALTEAFF.

This clone showed up just a few times. The chain carries TRBV7-2 and TRBJ1-1; 9 bases are shared with TRBD1. With V trimmed by 4 bases and J by 5 bases, 8 bases remained unmatched. The CDR3 consists of 15 residues. Germline V gene sequence: CDR1 SGHTA, CDR2 FQGNSA. The CDR3 is CASSSRTGEGTEAFF. The CDR3 region has the DNA TGTGCCAGCAGCTCTAGGACAGGGGAGGGGACTGAAGCTTTCTTT.

The chain employs TRBV3-1 (or the pseudogene TRBV3-2) and TRBJ1-6, with D hard to call. Trimming cost V 0 bases and J 3 bases, with 18 bases left between them. Germline V gene sequence: CDR1 LGHDT, CDR2 YNNKEL (reference sequence). The CDR3 totals 19 residues. The CDR3 spells CASSQDHDSGIGYNSPLHF. CDR3 DNA sequence: TGTGCCAGCAGCCAAGATCATGATTCAGGAATCGGCTATAATTCACCCCTCCACTTT.

The rearrangement joins TRBV5-1 to TRBJ2-5, with a possible D match to TRBD1 (6 bases). V was pared by 2 bases and J by 2 bases, with 16 bases between. The CDR3 extends over 16 amino acids. Germline values: CDR1 SGHRS, CDR2 YFSETQ. The CDR3 loop reads CASSLWGHSEQETQYF. The DNA of the CDR3 is TGCGCCAGCAGCTTATGGGGGCACAGTGAGCAAGAGACCCAGTACTTC.

CDR3 bases: TGTGCCAGCAGTTATTCCCGAAGTCAGTGGGGGGACACTGAAGCTTTCTTT. It yields the protein CASSYSRSQWGDTEAFF. The chain is built from TRBV6-2 or TRBV6-3 and TRBJ1-1, with D perhaps TRBD1 (5 bases). The length of the CDR3 is 17 residues. With 3 bases removed from V and 3 bases from J, the gap between germline ends came to 20 bases. Germline V lookup: CDR1 MNHEY, CDR2 SVGEGT.

Concerning this clone itself: Other DNA sequences of this sample code for an identical CDR3. As DNA, the CDR3 is TGTGCCACCAGTGACGGAGGTGGCTACACCTTC. Translating it yields CATSDGGGYTF. This chain links TRBV24-1 with TRBJ1-2; D is ambiguous. Germline lookup yields CDR1 KGHDR and CDR2 SFDVKD. V was shortened by 4 bases and J by 7 bases, with 6 bases between the two germline ends. The CDR3 contains 11 residues.

The chain recombines TRBV3-1 (or the pseudogene TRBV3-2) with TRBJ1-1; the match to TRBD1 covers 8 bases. The CDR3 extends over 15 amino acids. The V segment lost 3 bases and the J segment 1 base; nucleotides outside the gene matches: 4. The germline V gene encodes CDR1 LGHDT and CDR2 YNNKEL (reference sequence). As DNA, the CDR3 is TGTGCCAGCAGCCAGAGTGACAGGGGGAACACTGAAGCTTTCTTT. Amino acids: CASSQSDRGNTEAFF.

This chain connects TRBV5-4 to TRBJ2-2; TRBD1 matches at 10 bases. V gave up 5 bases and J gave up 6 bases; unmatched junction bases: 10. The CDR3 has 16 residues. From germline, CDR1 is SGHNT and CDR2 YYREEE (reference sequence). The CDR3 here is CASSSTGTGVPGELFF. Written as DNA, the CDR3 is TGTGCCAGCAGTTCGACCGGGACAGGGGTCCCCGGGGAGCTGTTTTTT. Complete variable domain (other parts from reference TRBV5-4 and TRBJ2-2): ETGVTQSPTHLIKTRGQQVTLRCSSQSGHNTVSWYQQALGQGPQFIFQYYREEENGRGNFPPRFSGLQFPNYSSELNVNALELDDSALYLCASSSTGTGVPGELFFGEGSRLTVL.

The J gene is TRBJ2-7, the V gene TRBV30; 15 bases fit TRBD2. The length of the CDR3 is 20 residues. V gave up 1 base and J gave up 2 bases; unmatched junction bases: 15. CDR1 is GTSNPN, CDR2 SVGIG, per germline (reference sequence). The chain's CDR3 is CAWSAFLSGLAGGYTYEQYF. CDR3 nucleotides: TGTGCCTGGAGTGCCTTCCTTTCGGGACTAGCGGGGGGATACACCTACGAGCAGTACTTC.

This chain uses TRBV4-3 with TRBJ2-5, with unresolved D. V lost 0 bases, J lost 4 bases, and 6 bases lay in between. Germline lookup yields CDR1 LGHNA and CDR2 YSLEER. The CDR3 has 13 amino acids. This CDR3 is CASSQDLRETQYF. CDR3 DNA sequence: TGCGCCAGCAGCCAAGATCTACGAGAGACCCAGTACTTC.

This chain joins TRBV7-2 and TRBJ1-1, with TRBD1 as a possible D gene (5 bases). Trimming took 5 bases from V and 1 from J, leaving 17 bases between them. The length of the CDR3 is 16 residues. Germline V gives CDR1 SGHTA, CDR2 FQGNSA. The CDR3: CASSRRPPGGNTEAFF. The CDR3 coding sequence is TGTGCCAGCAGCAGAAGACCGCCGGGGGGGAACACTGAAGCTTTCTTT.

Here the CDR3 DNA reads TGTGCCAGCAGCTTAGGACAGGGGGCGATACTGGACGAGCAGTACTTC. This gives the protein CASSLGQGAILDEQYF. The chain couples TRBV7-2 to TRBJ2-7; 10 nucleotides agree with TRBD1. V trimming: 1 base; J trimming: 5 bases; junction bases outside the gene matches: 8. The CDR3 runs 16 residues. Germline V gives CDR1 SGHTA, CDR2 FQGNSA.

The chain has TRBV6-1 and TRBJ2-2, with a weak D call TRBD1 (6 bases). V dropped 2 bases and J dropped 2 bases, with 21 bases sitting between them. This CDR3 is 19 amino acids long. Germline assignment: CDR1 MNHNS and CDR2 SASEGT. The CDR3 DNA reads TGTGCCAGCAGTGAAAGACGATTCGGCGGACAGCTAAACACCGGGGAGCTGTTTTTT. Translation gives CASSERRFGGQLNTGELFF.